Presented here are 19 T cell receptor beta chains from one specimen sequenced in a study of PD-1 blockade in classical Hodgkin lymphoma. Each of the patients experienced relapse following autologous stem cell transplantation, and their brentuximab vedotin exposure differed. Profiling relied on immunoSEQ multiplex PCR, and the TCRdb table lists in-frame clones only, not all of them. The sample consists of 20,000 to 30,000 clones, about 83% of them appearing once. Material: peripheral blood mononuclear cells (PBMCs), obtained before the second cycle of nivolumab. These receptors came from a human donor with classical Hodgkin lymphoma.

This chain links TRBV6-6 with TRBJ1-2; 9 bases are shared with TRBD1. Germline CDR1 MNHNY, CDR2 SVGAGI (reference sequence). The junction had 5 bases not matched to a gene; V was cut back by 2 bases and J by 7 bases. This CDR3 spans 14 amino acids. DNA for the CDR3: TGTGCCAGCAGTTACCCCGGGACAGGGATTGGCTACACCTTC. Amino acid sequence: CASSYPGTGIGYTF.

This chain joins TRBV6-5 and TRBJ2-5; D gene ambiguous. The CDR3 extends over 14 amino acids. CDR1 and CDR2 (germline): MNHEY, SVGAGI. The V end lost 3 bases, the J end lost 2 bases, and 10 bases lay between the germline ends. The CDR3: CASSYGPLQETQYF. CDR3 sequence (DNA): TGTGCCAGCAGTTATGGACCCCTTCAAGAGACCCAGTACTTC.

This clone occurred once. This chain uses TRBV27 with TRBJ2-1, with 8 positions matching TRBD2. The CDR3 extends over 16 amino acids. After removal of 0 bases from V and 4 bases from J, the junction contained 5 bases not matched to a gene. Germline V gene lookup returns CDR1 MNHEY and CDR2 SMNVEV (reference sequence). The CDR3: CASSLSGTSHYNEQFF. The CDR3, as DNA: TGTGCCAGCAGTTTATCGGGGACTAGTCATTACAATGAGCAGTTCTTC.

The V call is TRBV5-1, the J call TRBJ1-4; TRBD1 matches at 7 bases. From germline, CDR1 is SGHRS and CDR2 YFSETQ. This CDR3 contains 15 residues. J lost 8 bases, V lost 0 bases, and 7 bases had no gene match. The DNA of the CDR3 is TGCGCCAGCAGCTTGGATGGCAGGGGGGTAGAAAAACTGTTTTTT. Translating it yields CASSLDGRGVEKLFF.

The chain is built from TRBV5-1 and TRBJ2-7; D remains ambiguous. Between the trimmed V and J ends, which lost 0 bases and 2 bases, there was a span of 9 bases. The CDR3 consists of 14 residues. Germline lookup yields CDR1 SGHRS and CDR2 YFSETQ. The CDR3 spells CASSLEGMPYEQYF. The CDR3 nucleotides read TGCGCCAGCAGCTTGGAAGGAATGCCCTACGAGCAGTACTTC. The full variable domain, its missing parts supplied by reference TRBV5-1 and TRBJ2-7, is KAGVTQTPRYLIKTRGQQVTLSCSPISGHRSVSWYQQTPGQGLQFLFEYFSETQRNKGNFPGRFSGRQFSNSRSEMNVSTLELGDSALYLCASSLEGMPYEQYFGPGTRLTVT.

The V call is TRBV5-1, the J call TRBJ2-3, with 11 bases identical to TRBD2. Per the germline V gene, CDR1 is SGHRS and CDR2 is YFSETQ. This CDR3 spans 17 amino acids. J gave up 5 bases and V 4 bases, and 12 bases lay outside the gene matches. The CDR3 loop is CASSIGTSGRPVDTQYF. The CDR3 nucleotides read TGCGCCAGCAGCATCGGGACTAGCGGTCGACCAGTAGATACGCAGTATTTT. Complete variable domain (other parts from reference TRBV5-1 and TRBJ2-3): KAGVTQTPRYLIKTRGQQVTLSCSPISGHRSVSWYQQTPGQGLQFLFEYFSETQRNKGNFPGRFSGRQFSNSRSEMNVSTLELGDSALYLCASSIGTSGRPVDTQYFGPGTRLTVL.

This chain joins TRBV5-1 and TRBJ2-3; tentatively, D is TRBD2 (6 bases). The CDR3 consists of 15 residues. With 3 bases removed from V and 4 bases from J, the gap between germline ends came to 15 bases. CDR1 is SGHRS, CDR2 YFSETQ, per germline. In nucleotides, the CDR3 is TGCGCCAGCAGCTACTCTAGCGCCGGGCCAGATACGCAGTATTTT. Translating it yields CASSYSSAGPDTQYF.

The rearrangement joins TRBV4-3 to TRBJ1-1; D may be TRBD1 (5 bases). Looked up from germline, CDR1 is LGHNA and CDR2 is YSLEER. V was shortened by 1 base and J by 8 bases, with 14 bases between the two germline ends. This CDR3 region has 14 residues. In DNA form, the CDR3 reads TGCGCCAGCAGCCAAGGGCGGGGGATTGAGGAAGCTTTCTTT. It translates to CASSQGRGIEEAFF.

CDR3 nucleotide sequence: TGCGCCAGCAGCCCGGCTGGCTACAATGAGCAGTTCTTC. Its translation is CASSPAGYNEQFF. V is TRBV5-1 and J is TRBJ2-1, with D unresolved. Between the trimmed V and J ends, which lost 4 bases and 3 bases, there was a span of 8 bases. The CDR3 is 13 residues long. Germline loops: CDR1 SGHRS, CDR2 YFSETQ.

The gene calls are TRBV2 and TRBJ1-1; TRBD1 might be the D (5 bases). Trimming shortened V by 7 bases and J by 1 base, and 10 bases separated the two germline ends. The CDR3 length is 13 residues. Germline V gene lookup returns CDR1 SNHLY and CDR2 FYNNEI. The CDR3 is CASTGTGNTEAFF. In nucleotides, the CDR3 is TGTGCCAGCACTGGGACGGGGAACACTGAAGCTTTCTTT.

The rearrangement links TRBV6-1 to TRBJ2-5; D gene uncertain. Germline lookup yields CDR1 MNHNS and CDR2 SASEGT. The germline V and J ends were trimmed by 6 bases and 5 bases, with 7 bases remaining between them. This CDR3 has 11 residues. CDR3 DNA sequence: TGTGCCAGCAGCTCCCGGGAGACCCAGTACTTC. It yields the protein CASSSRETQYF.

This rearrangement joins TRBV7-9 to TRBJ1-2; D gene uncertain. In germline, CDR1 is SEHNR, CDR2 FQNEAQ (reference sequence). The CDR3 is 16 amino acids. Trimming pared 1 base from V and 1 base from J, leaving 13 bases between. CDR3 in DNA: TGTGCCAGCAGCTTAGGTGTCGTTGGCAGTAACTATGGCTACACCTTC. Its translation: CASSLGVVGSNYGYTF.

V gene TRBV29-1 combines with J gene TRBJ2-7; D uncertain. V lost 6 bases and J 0 bases, leaving 15 bases between the germline ends. CDR3 size: 14 residues. Germline CDR1 SQVTM, CDR2 ANQGSEA. CDR3 nucleotide sequence: TGCAGCGTATACGACCCGGCGAACTCCTACGAGCAGTACTTC. Protein: CSVYDPANSYEQYF.

The V and J genes are TRBV4-2 and TRBJ2-7; D is possibly TRBD2 (5 bases). Deletions cut 4 bases from V and 2 bases from J, with 12 bases between. CDR1 LGHNA and CDR2 YNFKEQ come from the germline V gene. The CDR3 runs to 14 residues. This chain's CDR3 is CASSPLEAPYEQYF. The DNA of the CDR3 is TGTGCCAGCAGCCCCTTGGAGGCCCCCTACGAGCAGTACTTC.

The V call is TRBV9, the J call TRBJ2-5, with TRBD2 matching 10 bases. CDR1 and CDR2 (germline): SGDLS, YYNGEE. V trimming: 2 bases; J trimming: 1 base; junction bases outside the gene matches: 5. The CDR3 runs 16 residues. CDR3: CASSVGLARLQETQYF. The CDR3 DNA is TGTGCCAGCAGCGTGGGACTAGCGAGGCTCCAAGAGACCCAGTACTTC. Variable domain in full (rest from reference TRBV9 and TRBJ2-5): DSGVTQTPKHLITATGQRVTLRCSPRSGDLSVYWYQQSLDQGLQFLIQYYNGEERAKGNILERFSAQQFPDLHSELNLSSLELGDSALYFCASSVGLARLQETQYFGPGTRLLVL.

Remarks on this clone: Other DNA sequences in the sample encode the same CDR3. The rearrangement links TRBV18 to TRBJ2-1, with D uncertain. This CDR3 is 16 amino acids long. V dropped 3 bases and J dropped 0 bases, with 12 bases sitting between them. The V gene's germline CDR1 is KGHSH and CDR2 LQKENI. Here the CDR3 reads CASSPWTGSSYNEQFF. The CDR3 DNA sequence: TGTGCCAGCTCACCCTGGACGGGTAGCTCCTACAATGAGCAGTTCTTC.

This chain uses TRBV29-1 with TRBJ2-7; TRBD2 aligns across 10 bases. This CDR3 contains 15 residues. The germline V gene encodes CDR1 SQVTM and CDR2 ANQGSEA. The trim removed 6 bases at V and 4 bases at J, leaving 12 bases unmatched. The CDR3 sequence: CSVYRRTSGIYEQYF. The CDR3 DNA reads as TGCAGCGTGTATCGACGGACTAGCGGCATTTACGAGCAGTACTTC.

This chain uses TRBV28 with TRBJ1-1, with 7 bases aligning to TRBD1. The CDR3 is made up of 14 amino acids. V was pared by 4 bases and J by 3 bases, with 5 bases of the junction left unmatched. Germline loops: CDR1 MDHEN, CDR2 SYDVKM. The CDR3 coding sequence is TGTGCCAGCAGTTCCTTCACAGGGGACACTGAAGCTTTCTTT. This codes for CASSSFTGDTEAFF.

A single count supports this clone. The chain has TRBV23-1 and TRBJ2-3; D remains ambiguous. TRBV23-1 is treated as an ORF (open reading frame) with a function not yet certain. This CDR3 comprises 13 residues. Trimming left V 9 bases short and J 9 bases short, with 19 bases between. The chain's CDR3 is CARPPGLAKTQYF. The CDR3 DNA reads as TGCGCCAGACCTCCGGGCCTCGCGAAGACGCAGTATTTT.